These 16 T cell receptor beta chains share one sample of origin, sequenced in a study of graft-versus-host responses after intestinal transplantation. The table came from immunoSEQ multiplex PCR; TCRdb's copy has only in-frame clones and leaves some out. The table records around 50,000 clones, roughly 84% of them present only once. The antigens for these receptors are not known. The source material was unstimulated CD4+ T cells sorted from spleen or lymph node cells, sampled before transplant. These receptors were obtained from a human donor who was the organ donor for an intestinal transplant.

This clone occurred once. This sequence joins TRBV7-2 and TRBJ1-2; 10 nucleotides line up with TRBD1. The CDR3 runs 14 residues. V trimming: 5 bases; J trimming: 5 bases; junction bases outside the gene matches: 5. Germline V gene lookup returns CDR1 SGHTA and CDR2 FQGNSA. This chain's CDR3 is CASSADRGRYGYTF. DNA of the CDR3: TGTGCCAGCAGCGCCGACAGGGGGCGTTATGGCTACACCTTC. Looking up the rest from reference TRBV7-2 and TRBJ1-2 gives the full variable domain: GAGVSQSPSNKVTEKGKDVELRCDPISGHTALYWYRQSLGQGLEFLIYFQGNSAPDKSGLPSDRFSAERTGGSVSTLTIQRTQQEDSAVYLCASSADRGRYGYTFGSGTRLTVV.

The V gene is TRBV5-4, the J gene TRBJ2-5; D is possibly TRBD2 (5 bases). Germline-derived CDR1 and CDR2 are SGHNT and YYREEE (reference sequence). The V gene lost 0 bases and the J gene lost 1 base, with 13 bases spanning the gap. The CDR3 has 16 residues. The CDR3, as DNA: TGTGCCAGCAGCTTGGATGGAGGATGGGGCCAAGAGACCCAGTACTTC. The encoded protein is CASSLDGGWGQETQYF.

The rearrangement joins TRBV6-5 to TRBJ1-2; possible D gene TRBD1, 5 bases. Germline loops: CDR1 MNHEY, CDR2 SVGAGI. Trimming shortened V by 5 bases and J by 8 bases, and 6 bases separated the two germline ends. The CDR3 length is 10 residues. This chain's CDR3 is CASSGGGYTF. CDR3 DNA: TGTGCCAGCAGTGGGGGGGGCTACACCTTC.

The chain has TRBV6-5 and TRBJ1-6; 7 bases agree with TRBD1. J gave up 10 bases and V 4 bases, and 4 bases lay outside the gene matches. Germline assignment: CDR1 MNHEY and CDR2 SVGAGI. CDR3 size: 13 residues. The CDR3 DNA follows: TGTGCCAGCAGTTTCTCAGGGGGGTCACCCCTCCACTTT. Translated, it gives CASSFSGGSPLHF.

V is TRBV19 and J is TRBJ2-1; possibly TRBD2 for D (5 bases). V shed 5 bases and J shed 2 bases, with 19 bases lying between them. In germline, CDR1 is LNHDA, CDR2 SQIVND (reference sequence). The CDR3 is 17 residues long. The CDR3 DNA reads as TGTGCCAGTAGTCCCGAGTACGGGGAGCCAACCTACAATGAGCAGTTCTTC. Its protein is CASSPEYGEPTYNEQFF.

The CDR3 spells CASSRASGTQYF. The CDR3 nucleotides are TGTGCCAGCAGTCGCGCGAGCGGGACCCAGTACTTC. The chain combines TRBV27 with TRBJ2-5; the D gene is possibly TRBD2 (5 bases). The CDR3 loop spans 12 amino acids. From germline, CDR1 is MNHEY and CDR2 SMNVEV (reference sequence). Trimming shortened V by 5 bases and J by 7 bases, and 11 bases separated the two germline ends.

This chain links TRBV6-6 with TRBJ2-2, with D possibly matching TRBD2 (5 bases). This CDR3 region has 14 residues. Per germline, CDR1 MNHNY and CDR2 SVGAGI (reference sequence). With 6 bases removed from V and 1 base from J, the gap between germline ends came to 9 bases. In DNA form, the CDR3 reads TGTGCCAGCAGCCACGAGGGGAACACCGGGGAGCTGTTTTTT. This gives the protein CASSHEGNTGELFF.

This CDR3 reads CASSYSRLAGNEQFF. CDR3 DNA: TGTGCCAGCAGTTACTCGAGGCTAGCGGGAAATGAGCAGTTCTTC. The genes are TRBV6-5 and TRBJ2-1; 9 positions agree with TRBD2. From germline, CDR1 is MNHEY and CDR2 SVGAGI. The V gene end was trimmed by 0 bases and the J gene end by 7 bases; junction bases not matched to a gene: 4. The CDR3 length is 15 residues.

The rearrangement joins TRBV25-1 to TRBJ1-3; 8 bases line up with TRBD1. The junction had 2 bases not matched to a gene; V was cut back by 3 bases and J by 4 bases. The CDR3 is 14 residues long. Germline V gene data show CDR1 as MGHDK and CDR2 as SYGVNS. The CDR3 protein is CASSDRGRGNTIYF. In DNA form, the CDR3 reads TGTGCCAGCAGTGACAGGGGGCGCGGAAACACCATATATTTT.

The chain uses TRBV18 and TRBJ2-5; D is uncertain. V was clipped by 0 bases and J by 4 bases, with 3 bases between them. Germline V lookup: CDR1 KGHSH, CDR2 LQKENI. This CDR3 contains 12 residues. DNA of the CDR3: TGTGCCAGCTCACCACCGGGAGAGACCCAGTACTTC. Its protein is CASSPPGETQYF.

Concerning this clone: Other DNA sequences in the same sample also yield this CDR3. V and J are TRBV11-3 and TRBJ2-7; 8 bases are shared with TRBD1. After removal of 1 base from V and 7 bases from J, the junction contained 15 bases not matched to a gene. This CDR3 spans 17 amino acids. The germline gives CDR1 SGHNT, CDR2 YENEEA. The CDR3 loop reads CASSLGPGGQGAREQYF. The CDR3 region has the DNA TGTGCCAGCAGCTTAGGTCCTGGGGGTCAGGGGGCGAGGGAGCAGTACTTC.

The CDR3 is CASIGQGAGNQPQHF. The CDR3, as DNA: TGTGCCAGCATCGGACAGGGGGCTGGCAATCAGCCCCAGCATTTT. V and J are TRBV6-1 and TRBJ1-5; TRBD1 agrees at 11 bases. Germline trimming cut 7 bases from V and 2 bases from J; bases unmatched to any gene: 4. CDR1 and CDR2 from the germline V gene are MNHNS and SASEGT. The CDR3 has 15 residues.

The gene calls are TRBV19 and TRBJ1-6; possible D gene TRBD1, 5 bases. V lost 7 bases and J lost 6, with 19 bases in between. Germline V lookup: CDR1 LNHDA, CDR2 SQIVND (reference sequence). This CDR3 has 16 residues. The CDR3 loop reads CASNIGGLAGNSPLHF. The CDR3 region has the DNA TGTGCCAGTAATATTGGGGGTTTGGCAGGTAATTCACCCCTCCACTTT.

This chain connects TRBV19 to TRBJ2-7; 9 bases are a match to TRBD1. The CDR3 has 13 amino acids. The V gene end was trimmed by 6 bases and the J gene end by 2 bases; junction bases not matched to a gene: 2. CDR1 and CDR2 (germline): LNHDA, SQIVND (reference sequence). CDR3 bases: TGTGCCAGTAGGAGACAGGGGGCCTACGAGCAGTACTTC. It translates to CASRRQGAYEQYF.

The chain couples TRBV4-2 to TRBJ2-3; TRBD2 is a possible D gene (6 bases). V was shortened by 4 bases and J by 3 bases, with 14 bases between the two germline ends. The CDR3 consists of 15 residues. Per the germline V gene, CDR1 is LGHNA and CDR2 is YNFKEQ. In DNA, the CDR3 is TGTGCCAGCAGCCTAACTAGCTTAATAACAGATACGCAGTATTTT. It yields the protein CASSLTSLITDTQYF.

The V call is TRBV4-1, the J call TRBJ1-5; D gene ambiguous. The CDR3 totals 13 residues. V gave up 0 bases and J gave up 4 bases, with 4 bases separating them. Germline assignment: CDR1 MGHRA and CDR2 YSYEKL. The CDR3 sequence: CASSQDLNQPQHF. CDR3 in DNA: TGCGCCAGCAGCCAAGATTTAAATCAGCCCCAGCATTTT.